This entry describes one T cell receptor beta chain. Trimming shortened V by 5 bases and J by 5 bases, and 15 bases separated the two germline ends. Germline CDR1 MDHEN, CDR2 SYDVKM. The CDR3 is 15 residues long. Method: immunoSEQ multiplex PCR; TCRdb's copy keeps in-frame clones and lacks some. This table holds a few hundred thousand clones, approximately 87% found once. The data originate from a study of blood T cell repertoires in COVID-19. The chain recombines TRBV28 with TRBJ2-2; D not resolved. Sequences were obtained from peripheral blood. This TCR was recovered from a man aged 55 to 70 with acute or convalescent COVID-19. The CDR3, as DNA: TGTGCCAGCAGTCCCGCGTCGAGTAGAACCGGGGAGCTGTTTTTT. The encoded protein is CASSPASSRTGELFF.